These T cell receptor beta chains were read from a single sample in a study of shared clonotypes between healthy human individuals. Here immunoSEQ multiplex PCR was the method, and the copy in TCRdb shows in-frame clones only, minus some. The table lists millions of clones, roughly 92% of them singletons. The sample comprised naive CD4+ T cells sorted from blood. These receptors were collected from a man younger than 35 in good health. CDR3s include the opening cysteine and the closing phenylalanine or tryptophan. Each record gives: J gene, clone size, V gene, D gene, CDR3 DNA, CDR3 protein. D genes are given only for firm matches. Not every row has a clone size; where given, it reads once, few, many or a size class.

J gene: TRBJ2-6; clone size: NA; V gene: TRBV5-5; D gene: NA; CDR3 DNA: TGTGCCAGCAGCTTTTTTACAGGGAAAACCACCTCCGCTGGGGCCAACGTCCTGACTTTC; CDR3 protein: CASSFFTGKTTSAGANVLTF
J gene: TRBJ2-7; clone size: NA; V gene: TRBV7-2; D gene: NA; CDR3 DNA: TGTGCCAGCAGCTTATCAGTTACCTACGAGCAGTACTTC; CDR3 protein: CASSLSVTYEQYF
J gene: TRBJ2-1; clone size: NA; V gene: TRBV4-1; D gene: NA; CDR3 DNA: TGCGCCAGCAGCCAAGCCCCCCCTCGGAATGAGCAGTTCTTC; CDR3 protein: CASSQAPPRNEQFF
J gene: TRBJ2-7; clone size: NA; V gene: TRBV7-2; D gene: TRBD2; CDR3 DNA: TGTGCCAGCAGCTGGACTAGCGGTAACGCCTACGAGCAGTACTTC; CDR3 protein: CASSWTSGNAYEQYF
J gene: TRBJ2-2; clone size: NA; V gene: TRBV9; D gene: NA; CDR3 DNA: TGTGCCAGCAGCGTAGGCGGGGGCCGTTTGGAGACCGGGGAGCTGTTTTTT; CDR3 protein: CASSVGGGRLETGELFF
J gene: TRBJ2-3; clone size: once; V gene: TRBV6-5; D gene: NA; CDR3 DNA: TGTGCCAGCAGGGATCACACCACAGATACGCAGTATTTT; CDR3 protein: CASRDHTTDTQYF
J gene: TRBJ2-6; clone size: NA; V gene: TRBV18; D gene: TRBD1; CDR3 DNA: TGTGCCAGCTCACCACCGGGACAGGGGGTAACCCTCTCTGGGGCCAACGTCCTGACTTTC; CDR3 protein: CASSPPGQGVTLSGANVLTF
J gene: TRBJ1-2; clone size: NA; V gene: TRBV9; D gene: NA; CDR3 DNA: TGTGCCAGCAGCATAGGGACATCTCCCCCCCTGAACTATGGCTACACCTTC; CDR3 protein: CASSIGTSPPLNYGYTF
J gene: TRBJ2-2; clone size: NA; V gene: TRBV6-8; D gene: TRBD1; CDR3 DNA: TGTGCCAGTACCCGACAGGGAACCCCCGGGGAGCTGTTTTTT; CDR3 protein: CASTRQGTPGELFF
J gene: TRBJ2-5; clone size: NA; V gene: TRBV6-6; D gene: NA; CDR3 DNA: TGTGCCAGCAGTTACTTAGCACGTGAGACCCAGTACTTC; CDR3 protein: CASSYLARETQYF
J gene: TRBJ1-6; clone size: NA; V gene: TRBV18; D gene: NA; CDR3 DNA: TGTGCCAGCTCAGCGCAAGCGGCCGAGGGTGATTCACCCCTCCACTTT; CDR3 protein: CASSAQAAEGDSPLHF
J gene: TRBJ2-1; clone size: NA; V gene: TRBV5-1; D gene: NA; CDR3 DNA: TGCGCCAGCAGCAGGGCGTACAATGAGCAGTTCTTC; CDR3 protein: CASSRAYNEQFF
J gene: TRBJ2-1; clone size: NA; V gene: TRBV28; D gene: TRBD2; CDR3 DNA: TGTGCCAGCAAGCCCCCCGGCGGGGGTTCCTACAATGAGCAGTTCTTC; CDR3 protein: CASKPPGGGSYNEQFF
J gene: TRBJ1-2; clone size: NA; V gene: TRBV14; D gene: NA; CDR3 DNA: TGTGCCAGCAGTCTTCTGGATCCGGGGCCAGGCCCTAACTATGGCTACACCTTC; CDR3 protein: CASSLLDPGPGPNYGYTF
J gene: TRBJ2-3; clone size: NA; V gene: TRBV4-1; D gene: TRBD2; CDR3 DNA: TGCGCCAGCAAACTAGCGGGAGGTGCAGATACGCAGTATTTT; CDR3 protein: CASKLAGGADTQYF
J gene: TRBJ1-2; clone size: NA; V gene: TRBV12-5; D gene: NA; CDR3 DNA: TGTGCTAGTGGTTTGGCCCGGGGACATACTAACTATGGCTACACCTTC; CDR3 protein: CASGLARGHTNYGYTF
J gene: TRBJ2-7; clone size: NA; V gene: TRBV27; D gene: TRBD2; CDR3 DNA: TGTGCCAGCAGTGGAAGCGGGAGGTCCTACGAGCAGTACTTC; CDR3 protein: CASSGSGRSYEQYF
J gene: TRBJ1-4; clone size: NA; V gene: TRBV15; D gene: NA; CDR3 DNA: TGTGCCACCAGCAGAGGGAATAAGGGTGAAAAACTGTTTTTT; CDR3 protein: CATSRGNKGEKLFF
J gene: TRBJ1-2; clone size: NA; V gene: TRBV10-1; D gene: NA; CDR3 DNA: TGCGCCAGCAGTGAGTCGATTACAGGGCCCCCTTACTATGGCTACACCTTC; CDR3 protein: CASSESITGPPYYGYTF
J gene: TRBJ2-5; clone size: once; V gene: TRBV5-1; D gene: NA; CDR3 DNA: TGCGCCAGCAGCCTTTATCCTGACAGGTGGGAGACCCAGTACTTC; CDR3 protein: CASSLYPDRWETQYF
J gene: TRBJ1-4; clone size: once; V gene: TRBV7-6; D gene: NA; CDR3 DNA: TGTGCCAGCAGTCAAGACCCCCCTGGGGGTGAAAAACTGTTTTTT; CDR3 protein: CASSQDPPGGEKLFF
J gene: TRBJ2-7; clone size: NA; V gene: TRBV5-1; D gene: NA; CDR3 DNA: TGCGCCAGCAGCTTGGAGGGGGGAATGAGTGGCGAGCAGTACTTC; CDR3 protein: CASSLEGGMSGEQYF
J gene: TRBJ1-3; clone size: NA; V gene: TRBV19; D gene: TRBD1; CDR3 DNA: TGTGCCAGTAGTATTGGACAGGGAGGAAACACCATATATTTT; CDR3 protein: CASSIGQGGNTIYF
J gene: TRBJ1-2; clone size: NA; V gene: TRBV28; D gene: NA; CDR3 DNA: TGTGCCAGCAGCCCCCTGGTCCCTCCCGGGGGTCGTGGCTACACCTTC; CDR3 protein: CASSPLVPPGGRGYTF
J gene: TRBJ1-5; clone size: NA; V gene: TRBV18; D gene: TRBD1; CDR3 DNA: TGTGCCAGCTCACCGCTGATTAGGGACAGCCGAAAAACTCCAGACTACCCGGCCAATCAGCCCCAGCATTTT; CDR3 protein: CASSPLIRDSRKTPDYPANQPQHF
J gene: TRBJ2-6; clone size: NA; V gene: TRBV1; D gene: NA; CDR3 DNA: TGCACCAGCAAGCCTTCGGGCAGCCTTGGGGCCAACGTCCTGACTTTC; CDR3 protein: CTSKPSGSLGANVLTF
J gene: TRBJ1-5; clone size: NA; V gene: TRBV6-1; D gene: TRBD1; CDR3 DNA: TGTGCCGGCAGGGGGGGGGTTAGCAATCAGCCCCAGCATTTT; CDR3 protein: CAGRGGVSNQPQHF
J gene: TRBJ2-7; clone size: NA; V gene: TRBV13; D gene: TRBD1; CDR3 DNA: TGTGCCAGCAGCTTGGGGGACAGGACAAGCGAGCAGTACTTC; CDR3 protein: CASSLGDRTSEQYF
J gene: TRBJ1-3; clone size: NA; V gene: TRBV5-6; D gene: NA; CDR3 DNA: TGTGCCAGCAGCCCCCGGGGACTTAAAGGAAACACCATATATTTT; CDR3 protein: CASSPRGLKGNTIYF
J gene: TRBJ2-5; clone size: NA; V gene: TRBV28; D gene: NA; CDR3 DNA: TGTGCCAGCAGTTTAATTTCGGGGAACCAAGAGACCCAGTACTTC; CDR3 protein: CASSLISGNQETQYF
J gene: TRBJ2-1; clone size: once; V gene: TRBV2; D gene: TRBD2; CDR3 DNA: TGTGCCAGCAGTGCCGGCGGGAGCTCCTACAATGAGCAGTTCTTC; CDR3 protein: CASSAGGSSYNEQFF
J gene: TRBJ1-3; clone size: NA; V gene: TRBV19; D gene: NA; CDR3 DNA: TGTGCCAGTAGTACCACACTGAGCTCTGGAAACACCATATATTTT; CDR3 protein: CASSTTLSSGNTIYF
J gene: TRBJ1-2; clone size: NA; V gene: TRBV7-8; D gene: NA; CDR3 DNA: TGTGCCAGCAGCAAAGGGAACGGCTACACCTTC; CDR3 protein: CASSKGNGYTF
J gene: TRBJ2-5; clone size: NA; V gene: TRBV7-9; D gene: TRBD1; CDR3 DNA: TGTGCCAGCAGCTATTCCGGGACAGGGGGCAGGGAGACCCAGTACTTC; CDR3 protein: CASSYSGTGGRETQYF
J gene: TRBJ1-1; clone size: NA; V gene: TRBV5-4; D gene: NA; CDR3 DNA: TGTGCCAGCAGCTTGGAACCTGCTAACACTGAAGCTTTCTTT; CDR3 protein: CASSLEPANTEAFF
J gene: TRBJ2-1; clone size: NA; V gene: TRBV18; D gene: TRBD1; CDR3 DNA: TGTGCCAGCTCACCCGGACAGGGAACCTACAATGAGCAGTTCTTC; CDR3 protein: CASSPGQGTYNEQFF
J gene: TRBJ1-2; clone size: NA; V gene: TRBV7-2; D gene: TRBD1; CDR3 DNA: TGTGCCAGCAGCTTAGGACAGGGGGCGGTTGGCTACACCTTC; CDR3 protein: CASSLGQGAVGYTF
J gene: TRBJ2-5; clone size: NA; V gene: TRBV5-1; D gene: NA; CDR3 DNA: TGCGCCAGCAACCGGGACCAAAGCGGGGAGACCCAGTACTTC; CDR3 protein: CASNRDQSGETQYF
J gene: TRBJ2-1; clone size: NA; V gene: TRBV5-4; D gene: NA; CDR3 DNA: TGTGCCAGCAGCTTGGAGGGCCGGGAGTACAATGAGCAGTTCTTC; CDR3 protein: CASSLEGREYNEQFF
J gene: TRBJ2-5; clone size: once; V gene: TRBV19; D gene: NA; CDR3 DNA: TGTGCCAGTAGTATAGTGGGGGATTTCCAAGAGACCCAGTACTTC; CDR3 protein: CASSIVGDFQETQYF
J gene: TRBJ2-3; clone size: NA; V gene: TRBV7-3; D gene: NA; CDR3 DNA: TGTGCCAGCAGCTTAACGGGGGGGCCCCCAGATACGCAGTATTTT; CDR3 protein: CASSLTGGPPDTQYF